This entry lists 24 T cell receptor beta chains sequenced from one sample in a study of T cells in Graves' hyperthyroidism and ophthalmopathy. RNA transcripts served as the template for amplifying TCR beta CDR3 regions. Primed by the HTBI set, a first-round RT-PCR was run on the TCR CDR3. TCRdb fed the multiplex PCR reads into MiXCR, producing one record per CDR3 protein. The sample carries 500,000 to 650,000 distinct CDR3 sequences, roughly 18% recorded once. The sample taken for sequencing was blood. These receptors originate from a woman aged 18-29 years with Graves' ophthalmopathy.

This clonotype was seen only once. Its ends do not fully match the called genes, so a read error is possible. The chain links TRBV5-1 to TRBJ1-2; D gene ambiguous. Germline CDR1 and CDR2: SGHRS and YFSETQ. CDR3 size: 13 residues. CDR3 sequence (DNA): TGTGCCAGCAGCTTAATGGGGAACTATGGCTACACCTTC. This translates into CASSLMGNYGYTF. The whole variable domain, remainder taken from reference TRBV5-1 and TRBJ1-2, is KAGVTQTPRYLIKTRGQQVTLSCSPISGHRSVSWYQQTPGQGLQFLFEYFSETQRNKGNFPGRFSGRQFSNSRSEMNVSTLELGDSALYLCASSLMGNYGYTFGSGTRLTVV.

The CDR3: CASSVAGGDAGYTF. The DNA of the CDR3 is TGTGCCAGCAGTGTGGCAGGGGGCGACGCTGGCTACACCTTC. The chain employs TRBV2 and TRBJ1-2, with TRBD1 matching 8 bases. Trimming cost V 4 bases and J 7 bases; bases outside gene matches: 8. Looked up from germline, CDR1 is SNHLY and CDR2 is FYNNEI. The CDR3 covers 14 residues.

This clonotype has ten or more counts. V gene TRBV5-1 combines with J gene TRBJ2-2, with TRBD1 identical over 7 bases. V shed 4 bases and J 0 bases; nucleotides not matched to a gene: 3. The germline CDR1 and CDR2 sequences are SGHRS and YFSETQ. The CDR3 covers 15 residues. CDR3 DNA sequence: TGCGCCAGCAGCCCGGGACAGACGAACACCGGGGAGCTGTTTTTT. This translates into CASSPGQTNTGELFF.

The rearrangement links TRBV4-1 to TRBJ1-6; the D gene is possibly TRBD1 (5 bases). Trimming removed 1 base from V and 6 bases from J, with 7 bases in between. CDR1 MGHRA and CDR2 YSYEKL come from the germline V gene. The CDR3 is 14 amino acids. The DNA for the CDR3 is TGCGCCAGCAGCCAAGGACAGCTTAATTCACCCCTCCACTTT. Translated: CASSQGQLNSPLHF.

The sample holds a few counts of this clonotype. The V gene is TRBV19, the J gene TRBJ1-1; 7 nucleotides line up with TRBD1. The CDR3 runs 14 residues. Trimming cost V 2 bases and J 5 bases; bases outside gene matches: 5. Germline V gives CDR1 LNHDA, CDR2 SQIVND (reference sequence). CDR3 protein: CASSINSRGTEAFF. CDR3 nucleotides: TGTGCCAGTAGTATAAACAGCAGGGGGACTGAAGCTTTCTTT.

This clonotype was seen more than once but under ten times. The chain couples TRBV29-1 to TRBJ1-1, with unresolved D. The CDR3 contains 10 residues. V was clipped by 7 bases and J by 7 bases, with 10 bases between them. Per the germline V gene, CDR1 is SQVTM and CDR2 is ANQGSEA. This chain's CDR3 is CSGSLGEAFF. The DNA of the CDR3 is TGCAGCGGATCCCTGGGTGAAGCTTTCTTT.

This clonotype has a count of ten or more. The CDR3 sequence is CASSFEGVGSYNEQFF. The CDR3 DNA is TGTGCCAGCAGCTTCGAAGGGGTTGGTTCCTACAATGAGCAGTTCTTC. The genes are TRBV7-8 and TRBJ2-1; a weak D match, TRBD1 (5 bases). The V end was cut by 3 bases, the J end by 1 base, with 13 bases between. CDR1 is SGHVS and CDR2 is FQNEAQ in the germline V gene. There are 16 residues in the CDR3.

The chain carries TRBV7-2 and TRBJ1-2; possible D gene TRBD1, 5 bases. Germline CDR1 and CDR2: SGHTA and FQGNSA. Deletions cut 1 base from V and 3 bases from J, with 15 bases between. The CDR3 loop spans 16 amino acids. CDR3 residues: CASSLGAGGRYYGYTF. Written as DNA, the CDR3 is TGTGCCAGCAGCTTAGGAGCGGGGGGAAGGTACTATGGCTACACCTTC.

This clonotype was detected ten times or more. This chain joins TRBV7-3 and TRBJ2-7; 9 positions match TRBD1. This CDR3 contains 15 residues. From germline, CDR1 is SGHTA and CDR2 FQGTGA. Germline trimming cut 5 bases from V and 5 bases from J; bases unmatched to any gene: 10. The CDR3: CASSPSPGQGHEQYF. CDR3 sequence (DNA): TGTGCCAGCAGCCCCTCTCCGGGACAGGGCCACGAGCAGTACTTC.

This clonotype was recorded at least ten times. The V and J genes are TRBV10-1 and TRBJ1-1, with a possible D match to TRBD1 (6 bases). The CDR3 length is 14 residues. Trimming stripped 2 bases from V and 0 bases from J, with 7 bases between. The germline V gene encodes CDR1 WNHNN and CDR2 SYGVQD (reference sequence). The DNA of the CDR3 is TGCGCCAGCAGTGAGACAGGGATGAACACTGAAGCTTTCTTT. Amino acids: CASSETGMNTEAFF.

The CDR3 DNA reads as TGTGCCAGCTCACCACTAACAGGACCTGGGGCCAACGTCCTGACTTTC. Translated: CASSPLTGPGANVLTF. The genes are TRBV18 and TRBJ2-6; D perhaps matches TRBD1 (5 bases). V lost 1 base, J lost 2 bases, and 9 bases lay in between. The germline CDR1 and CDR2 sequences are KGHSH and LQKENI. This CDR3 is 16 amino acids long.

This clonotype was seen ten or more times. The V gene is TRBV20-1, the J gene TRBJ2-1; 8 nucleotides align to TRBD2. With 2 bases clipped from V and 9 bases from J, the junction kept 6 bases outside the gene matches. This CDR3 contains 13 residues. Per the germline V gene, CDR1 is DFQATT and CDR2 is SNEGSKA (reference sequence). The CDR3, as DNA: TGCAGTGCTAGACAAGCGGGAGTAGCTGAGCAGTTCTTC. This sequence encodes CSARQAGVAEQFF.

Turning to this clonotype: A single base separates this from a much larger clone, so it may be a read error. CDR3 protein: CVSSSQGPGNTIYF. CDR3 sequence (DNA): TGTGTCAGCTCATCGCAGGGGCCTGGAAACACCATATATTTT. V is TRBV18 and J is TRBJ1-3, with D possibly TRBD1 on 6 matching bases. The V gene's germline CDR1 is KGHSH and CDR2 LQKENI. This CDR3 spans 14 amino acids.

This clonotype has at least ten counts. This rearrangement joins TRBV2 to TRBJ2-1; 9 nucleotides match TRBD2. Per germline, CDR1 SNHLY and CDR2 FYNNEI. V gave up 5 bases and J gave up 7 bases; unmatched junction bases: 21. This CDR3 contains 19 residues. CDR3 sequence (DNA): TGTGCCAGCAGTTTGGGGCCAGGGGCGGGGGGGGCGCTTGAGAATGAGCAGTTCTTC. This translates into CASSLGPGAGGALENEQFF.

The rearrangement links TRBV11-2 to TRBJ2-4; 7 positions agree with TRBD2. CDR1 is SGHAT, CDR2 FQNNGV, per germline. The V and J ends lost 0 bases and 7 bases, in that order; junction bases with no gene match: 6. The CDR3 runs 15 residues. The CDR3 DNA reads TGTGCCAGCAGCTTAGATTACCGGGAGGAGAACATTCAGTACTTC. It specifies CASSLDYREENIQYF. Combining the CDR3 with reference TRBV11-2 and TRBJ2-4 gives the whole variable domain EAGVAQSPRYKIIEKRQSVAFWCNPISGHATLYWYQQILGQGPKLLIQFQNNGVVDDSQLPKDRFSAERLKGVDSTLKIQPAKLEDSAVYLCASSLDYREENIQYFGAGTRLSVL.

This clonotype was found many times. The chain has TRBV30 and TRBJ1-5; D uncertain. The CDR3 loop spans 14 amino acids. V was cut by 5 bases and J by 5 bases, with 16 bases left in between. Germline CDR1 is GTSNPN and CDR2 is SVGIG (reference sequence). For the CDR3, the DNA is TGTGCCTGGGCCCCACAGATCGGGGATCAGCCCCAGCATTTT. It is translated as CAWAPQIGDQPQHF.

This clonotype has at least ten counts. The chain links TRBV6-2 or TRBV6-3 to TRBJ2-5, with 10 bases that match TRBD2. Germline CDR1 and CDR2: MNHEY and SVGEGT. The junction had 8 bases not matched to a gene; V was cut back by 6 bases and J by 1 base. The CDR3 loop spans 16 amino acids. The CDR3 coding sequence is TGTGCCAGCAGCCCTAGGACTAGCGGTTTCCAAGAGACCCAGTACTTC. It yields the protein CASSPRTSGFQETQYF.

This clonotype was detected ten times or more. The V call is TRBV30, the J call TRBJ2-1; the match to TRBD1 covers 11 bases. The CDR3 loop spans 14 amino acids. Unmatched junction bases numbered 5, after V lost 2 bases and J lost 8 bases. Germline CDR1 and CDR2: GTSNPN and SVGIG (reference sequence). In DNA form, the CDR3 reads TGTGCCTGGAGTAGGACAGGGGGCCCGGATGAGCAGTTCTTC. Translation: CAWSRTGGPDEQFF. Using reference TRBV30 and TRBJ2-1 for the parts outside the CDR3, the full variable domain is SQTIHQWPATLVQPVGSPLSLECTVEGTSNPNLYWYRQAAGRGLQLLFYSVGIGQISSEVPQNLSASRPQDRQFILSSKKLLLSDSGFYLCAWSRTGGPDEQFFGPGTRLTVL.

V usage is TRBV4-1 and J usage is TRBJ2-5, with 7 bases that match TRBD1. From germline, CDR1 is MGHRA and CDR2 YSYEKL. The junction had 7 bases not matched to a gene; V was cut back by 1 base and J by 2 bases. CDR3 length equals 16 residues. The CDR3, as DNA: TGCGCCAGCAGCCAAGCTGAGGGGGACAGTCAAGAGACCCAGTACTTC. Translating it yields CASSQAEGDSQETQYF.

The rearrangement links TRBV27 to TRBJ1-3, with 8 positions matching TRBD1. The CDR3 runs to 14 residues. The germline V gene encodes CDR1 MNHEY and CDR2 SMNVEV (reference sequence). The trim removed 6 bases at V and 2 bases at J, leaving 3 bases unmatched. The CDR3 sequence: CASRLQGAGNTIYF. The CDR3 bases are TGTGCCAGCAGGTTACAGGGGGCTGGAAACACCATATATTTT.

This clonotype has at least ten counts. The chain combines TRBV7-2 with TRBJ2-5, with D perhaps assigned TRBD1 or TRBD2 (6 bases each). V shed 2 bases and J shed 2 bases, with 18 bases lying between them. Germline V lookup: CDR1 SGHTA, CDR2 FQGNSA. This CDR3 contains 17 residues. The CDR3 loop is CASSLSNGGIAQETQYF. The CDR3 region has the DNA TGTGCCAGCAGCTTATCCAACGGGGGCATCGCTCAAGAGACCCAGTACTTC.

This clonotype was detected many times. This rearrangement joins TRBV20-1 to TRBJ2-1, with TRBD2 as a possible D gene (6 bases). Between the trimmed V and J ends, which lost 5 bases and 7 bases, there was a span of 12 bases. The germline V gene encodes CDR1 DFQATT and CDR2 SNEGSKA (reference sequence). This CDR3 is 12 amino acids long. CDR3 nucleotides: TGCAGTGCTGGACTAAGTCGGAATGAGCAGTTCTTC. It translates to CSAGLSRNEQFF.

This sequence joins TRBV20-1 and TRBJ2-3; D remains ambiguous. Trimming pared 2 bases from V and 4 bases from J, leaving 13 bases between. The V gene's germline CDR1 is DFQATT and CDR2 SNEGSKA (reference sequence). This CDR3 comprises 14 residues. This CDR3 reads CSARISPRADTQYF. DNA for the CDR3: TGCAGTGCTAGAATAAGCCCTCGGGCAGATACGCAGTATTTT.

The rearrangement uses TRBV19 and TRBJ1-5; D ambiguous. CDR1 LNHDA and CDR2 SQIVND come from the germline V gene (reference sequence). The V end was cut by 10 bases, the J end by 5 bases, with 12 bases between. The CDR3 is 12 residues long. The CDR3 loop reads CATSVQDQPQHF. The CDR3 region has the DNA TGTGCCACCTCGGTTCAGGATCAGCCCCAGCATTTT.